This TCR beta chain was identified during a study of T cell responses to AZD1222 COVID-19 vaccine. Method: immunoSEQ multiplex PCR; TCRdb's copy keeps in-frame clones and lacks some. The sample holds about 110,000 clones, 70% to 90% seen once. Germline V gene lookup returns CDR1 SGHNT and CDR2 YYREEE (reference sequence). Trimming left V 2 bases short and J 4 bases short, with 7 bases between. CDR3 length: 14 residues. This sequence joins TRBV5-4 and TRBJ1-6; weak D call: TRBD1 (6 bases). The starting material was peripheral blood, obtained on day 0 of AZD1222 vaccination. The TCR sequence derives from an adult in good health. The CDR3 DNA reads TGTGCCAGCAGCTTAGGGGGTTATAATTCACCCCTCCACTTT. Encoded protein: CASSLGGYNSPLHF.